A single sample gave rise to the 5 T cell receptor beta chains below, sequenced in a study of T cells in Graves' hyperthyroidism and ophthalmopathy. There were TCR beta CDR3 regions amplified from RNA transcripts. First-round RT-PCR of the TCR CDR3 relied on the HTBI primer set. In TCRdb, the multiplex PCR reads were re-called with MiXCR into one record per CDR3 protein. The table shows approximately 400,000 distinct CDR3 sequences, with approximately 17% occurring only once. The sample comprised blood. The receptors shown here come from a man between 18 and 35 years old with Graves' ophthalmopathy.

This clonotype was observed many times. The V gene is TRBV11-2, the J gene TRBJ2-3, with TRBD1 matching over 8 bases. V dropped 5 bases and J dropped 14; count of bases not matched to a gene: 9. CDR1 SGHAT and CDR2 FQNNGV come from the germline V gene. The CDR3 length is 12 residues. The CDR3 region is CASSIQGEVRYF. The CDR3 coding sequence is TGTGCCAGCAGCATACAGGGGGAGGTTCGGTATTTT.

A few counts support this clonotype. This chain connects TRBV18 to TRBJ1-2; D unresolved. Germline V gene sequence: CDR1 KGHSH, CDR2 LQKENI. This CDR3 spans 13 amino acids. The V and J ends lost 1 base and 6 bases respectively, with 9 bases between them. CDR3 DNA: TGTGCCAGCTCACCACAGGATCGGCATGGCTACACCTTC. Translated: CASSPQDRHGYTF.

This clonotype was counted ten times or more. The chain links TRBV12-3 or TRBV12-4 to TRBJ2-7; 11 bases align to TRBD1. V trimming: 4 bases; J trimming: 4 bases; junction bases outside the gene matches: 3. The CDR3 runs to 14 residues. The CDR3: CASSSRDRGYEQYF. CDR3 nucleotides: TGTGCCAGCAGTTCCCGGGACAGGGGGTACGAGCAGTACTTC.

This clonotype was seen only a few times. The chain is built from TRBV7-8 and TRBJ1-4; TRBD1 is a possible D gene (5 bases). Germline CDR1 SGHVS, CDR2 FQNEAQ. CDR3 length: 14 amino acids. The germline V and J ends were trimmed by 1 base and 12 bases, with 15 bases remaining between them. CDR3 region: CASSLVVGATELFF. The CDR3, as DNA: TGTGCCAGCAGCTTAGTCGTAGGGGCGACAGAACTGTTTTTT.

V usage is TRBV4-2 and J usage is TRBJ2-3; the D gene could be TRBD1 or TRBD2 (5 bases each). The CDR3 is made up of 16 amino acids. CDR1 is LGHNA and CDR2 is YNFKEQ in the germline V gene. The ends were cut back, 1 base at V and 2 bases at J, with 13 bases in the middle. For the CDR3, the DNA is TGTGCCAGCAGCCAAGGCCTTTGGGGGTCCACAGATACGCAGTATTTT. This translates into CASSQGLWGSTDTQYF.